Reported below is one TCR beta chain. Its antigen is not identified. The entry originates in a study of metastatic and nonmetastatic thyroid tumors. About the research overall: Across peripheral blood and tumor or nodule tissue samples taken from malignant and benign thyroid patients, the repertoires were compared with one another. Study-level findings and limits: Malignant thyroid tumors reportedly had TCR beta diversity that was significantly higher than in benign nodules, in blood and tumor.

All patients reached thyroid surgery having received no treatment beforehand. In the original processing: A distant-metastasis classifier for papillary thyroid cancer was built using CDR3 differences across clinicopathological groups. TCRdb reanalyzed the PCR reads with MiXCR. TCRdb's processing, not the authors', yielded these V and J calls. The repertoire holds around 27,000 clones, more than 12% seen once, with more than 3% in the top ten. V was cut by 7 bases and J by 4 bases, with 25 bases left in between. The germline gives CDR1 MDHEN, CDR2 SYDVKM. This CDR3 is 17 amino acids long. The specimen was blood. This receptor was obtained from a female donor with papillary thyroid cancer or a benign thyroid nodule (not recorded which). Some clones in this sample may be carry-over from other donors' samples. The rearrangement uses TRBV28 and TRBJ1-2; no clear D. The CDR3 sequence: CASIASPGAAESYGYTF. DNA of the CDR3: TGTGCCAGCATCGCGTCCCCCGGAGCGGCTGAATCCTATGGCTACACCTTC.